This is a list of T cell receptor beta chains from one sample in a study of shared clonotypes between healthy human individuals. The protocol was immunoSEQ multiplex PCR, while the TCRdb copy is restricted to in-frame clones and leaves out a portion. The repertoire holds about 2.5 million clones, about 90% seen once, with approximately 0.41% in the top ten. Sequenced sample: naive CD4+ T cells from PBMCs. The receptors originated from a man between 18 and 29 years old in good health. Some clones in this sample may be carry-over from other donors' samples. Each CDR3 is given with its conserved first and last residue. Each record gives: J gene, clone size, D gene, V gene, CDR3 protein, CDR3 DNA. A D gene is named only where the DNA matches it firmly. Clone size appears in some rows only: once, few, many, or a class for an expanded clone.

TRBJ1-5,.,TRBD1,TRBV4-1,CASSREGQGRNQPQHF,TGCGCCAGCAGCCGAGAAGGACAGGGAAGAAATCAGCCCCAGCATTTT
TRBJ1-4,few,TRBD1,TRBV9,CASSTFGTGFEKLFF,TGTGCCAGCAGCACCTTCGGGACAGGTTTTGAAAAACTGTTTTTT
TRBJ2-2,.,TRBD1,TRBV28,CAIQGQGIPGELFF,TGTGCCATTCAGGGACAGGGGATCCCCGGGGAGCTGTTTTTT
TRBJ2-7,.,.,TRBV5-1,CASSDATSIEQYF,TGCGCCAGCAGCGACGCGACGAGTATCGAGCAGTACTTC
TRBJ1-5,.,.,TRBV2,CASSDGSYSNQPQHF,TGTGCCAGCAGTGATGGATCATATAGCAATCAGCCCCAGCATTTT
TRBJ2-2,.,.,TRBV15,CATSTTPQPNTGELFF,TGTGCCACCAGCACTACCCCCCAACCGAACACCGGGGAGCTGTTTTTT
TRBJ2-1,.,.,TRBV19,CASSLNGWNEQFF,TGTGCCAGTAGTTTAAACGGCTGGAATGAGCAGTTCTTC
TRBJ1-2,.,.,TRBV27,CASSNSYGYTF,TGTGCCAGCAGTAACAGCTATGGCTACACCTTC
TRBJ2-1,.,TRBD2,TRBV5-1,CASSKTSGRPYNEQFF,TGCGCCAGCAGCAAGACTAGCGGGAGGCCCTACAATGAGCAGTTCTTC
TRBJ2-5,.,.,TRBV9,CASSVEATGWKETQYF,TGTGCCAGCAGCGTAGAGGCCACAGGGTGGAAGGAGACCCAGTACTTC
TRBJ1-1,.,TRBD1,TRBV7-3,CASSLKGQGVTEAFF,TGTGCCAGCAGCTTAAAGGGACAGGGGGTCACTGAAGCTTTCTTT
TRBJ2-3,.,TRBD2,TRBV11-1,CASSSGTSGFGGTDTQYF,TGTGCCAGCAGTTCGGGGACTAGCGGGTTCGGGGGCACAGATACGCAGTATTTT
TRBJ1-1,.,TRBD1,TRBV6-5,CASSYWDRGSEAFF,TGTGCCAGCAGTTACTGGGACAGGGGGTCTGAAGCTTTCTTT
TRBJ2-5,once,.,TRBV4-1,CASSHPPGTETQYF,TGCGCCAGCAGCCACCCACCAGGGACGGAGACCCAGTACTTC
TRBJ1-4,.,TRBD1,TRBV4-1,CASSRGRGPPTNEKLFF,TGCGCCAGCAGCAGGGGGCGTGGGCCCCCAACTAATGAAAAACTGTTTTTT
TRBJ1-5,.,.,TRBV7-2,CASSVDSNQPQHF,TGTGCCAGCAGCGTGGACAGTAATCAGCCCCAGCATTTT
TRBJ2-7,.,TRBD2,TRBV6-1,CASSQAGGPSYEQYF,TGTGCCAGCAGCCAGGCGGGAGGCCCCTCCTACGAGCAGTACTTC
TRBJ2-1,few,.,TRBV9,CASSTMTYNEQFF,TGTGCCAGCAGCACAATGACGTACAATGAGCAGTTCTTC
TRBJ1-1,.,.,TRBV28,CASSYARPNTEAFF,TGTGCCAGCAGTTATGCCAGGCCGAACACTGAAGCTTTCTTT
TRBJ2-5,.,.,TRBV28,CASSSREKETQYF,TGTGCCAGCAGTTCCAGGGAAAAAGAGACCCAGTACTTC
TRBJ2-7,.,TRBD2,TRBV18,CASSPQLAGEQYEQYF,TGTGCCAGCTCACCACAGCTAGCGGGGGAGCAATACGAGCAGTACTTC
TRBJ1-4,.,.,TRBV6-1,CASIPGAGGEKLFF,TGTGCCAGCATCCCGGGGGCCGGGGGTGAAAAACTGTTTTTT
TRBJ1-2,once,.,TRBV6-5,CASSRTRGYGYTF,TGTGCCAGCAGTAGGACACGTGGCTATGGCTACACCTTC
TRBJ1-3,.,.,TRBV5-8,CASSLAGAGNTIYF,TGTGCCAGCAGCTTGGCAGGTGCTGGAAACACCATATATTTT
TRBJ2-7,.,TRBD2,TRBV11-2,CASSLVAGSSYEQYF,TGTGCCAGCAGCTTAGTAGCGGGGAGCTCCTACGAGCAGTACTTC
TRBJ1-2,.,.,TRBV19,CASSETDRNYGYTF,TGTGCCAGTAGTGAAACGGACAGAAACTATGGCTACACCTTC
TRBJ2-7,.,.,TRBV7-3,CASSFHYEQYF,TGTGCCAGCAGCTTCCATTACGAGCAGTACTTC
TRBJ1-2,.,TRBD1,TRBV5-4,CASSDGQDGYTF,TGTGCCAGCAGCGATGGACAGGACGGCTACACCTTC
TRBJ2-1,.,.,TRBV5-4,CASSFYFGETYNEQFF,TGTGCCAGCAGCTTCTATTTCGGCGAGACCTACAATGAGCAGTTCTTC
TRBJ1-1,.,.,TRBV2,CASGRTALNTEAFF,TGTGCCAGCGGGCGGACAGCCCTGAACACTGAAGCTTTCTTT
TRBJ2-7,.,.,TRBV10-3,CAISESSTRSSYEQYF,TGTGCCATCAGTGAGTCGTCGACTCGGAGCTCCTACGAGCAGTACTTC
TRBJ1-3,once,TRBD1,TRBV5-1,CASTSEQGEAGNTIYF,TGCGCCAGCACCTCGGAACAGGGGGAGGCTGGAAACACCATATATTTT
TRBJ2-3,.,.,TRBV19,CASTTKSYTDTQYF,TGTGCCAGTACCACTAAGAGTTACACAGATACGCAGTATTTT
TRBJ2-1,.,.,TRBV19,CASSIDGGSYDEQFF,TGTGCCAGTAGTATAGATGGCGGCTCCTACGATGAGCAGTTCTTC
TRBJ2-1,once,TRBD2,TRBV5-1,CASSIPGTSGGTSYNEQFF,TGCGCCAGCAGCATACCTGGGACTAGCGGGGGGACTTCCTACAATGAGCAGTTCTTC
TRBJ2-2,.,.,TRBV5-4,CASSVLATGTGELFF,TGTGCCAGCAGCGTCCTAGCTACGGGCACCGGGGAGCTGTTTTTT
TRBJ2-7,once,.,TRBV5-3,CARSLGTGSSYEQYF,TGTGCCAGAAGCTTGGGGACGGGAAGCTCCTACGAGCAGTACTTC
TRBJ2-3,.,TRBD1,TRBV28,CASSPPTATGQTDTQYF,TGTGCCAGCAGCCCTCCCACAGCGACAGGGCAGACAGATACGCAGTATTTT
TRBJ1-4,.,.,TRBV18,CASSHSNPTNEKLFF,TGTGCCAGCTCACACAGCAATCCAACTAATGAAAAACTGTTTTTT